The source of this T cell receptor beta chain is a study of shared clonotypes between healthy human individuals. After removal of 6 bases from V and 6 bases from J, the junction contained 3 bases not matched to a gene. Germline V gives CDR1 MNHEY, CDR2 SMNVEV (reference sequence). CDR3 length: 12 amino acids. Profiled with immunoSEQ multiplex PCR; TCRdb holds only in-frame clones, not every one. The sample has a few million clones, approximately 96% seen once; the top ten hold approximately 0.13%. The J gene is TRBJ1-2, the V gene TRBV27; the match to TRBD1 covers 8 bases. The source material was naive CD4+ T cells sorted from blood. This sample's subset: CD45RA+ positively selected. The origin of this receptor is a man aged 18-30 years in good health. The CDR3 loop reads CASSRQGNGYTF. CDR3 in DNA: TGTGCCAGCAGCCGACAGGGGAATGGCTACACCTTC.